The 13 T cell receptor beta chains presented below share a single source sample, sequenced in a study of cytomegalovirus exposure and HLA in healthy donors. PCR employed 60 Vbeta and 13 Jbeta primers. Some clones are missing from TCRdb's copy, which holds only in-frame ones; the method was immunoSEQ multiplex PCR. The table lists some 150,000 clones, almost 85% of them singletons. Input material: PBMCs. These receptors came from a woman aged 40 to 50 in good health and CMV-seronegative.

Here the CDR3 reads CASGGDPQGRSTDTQYF. CDR3 bases: TGTGCCAGCGGCGGGGATCCCCAGGGAAGGAGCACAGATACGCAGTATTTT. The V gene is TRBV9, the J gene TRBJ2-3; a possible D gene is TRBD2 (6 bases). Germline V lookup: CDR1 SGDLS, CDR2 YYNGEE. The CDR3 sequence is 17 residues long. Trimming left V 7 bases short and J 0 bases short, with 21 bases between.

This chain links TRBV4-2 with TRBJ1-2; 7 nucleotides agree with TRBD1. V trimming: 0 bases; J trimming: 6 bases; junction bases outside the gene matches: 1. The CDR3 runs to 13 residues. Germline V gene lookup returns CDR1 LGHNA and CDR2 YNFKEQ. The CDR3 region has the DNA TGTGCCAGCAGCCAAGAAACAGGGGATGGCTACACCTTC. It codes for CASSQETGDGYTF.

The chain joins TRBV19 to TRBJ1-1; D may be TRBD1 (5 bases). V was pared by 5 bases and J by 4 bases, with 17 bases between. From germline, CDR1 is LNHDA and CDR2 SQIVND (reference sequence). The CDR3 length is 15 residues. The CDR3 coding sequence is TGTGCCAGTAGTCCAGGGCCCGCTAAGGGCACTGAAGCTTTCTTT. Translated: CASSPGPAKGTEAFF.

The chain combines TRBV28 with TRBJ2-3; 11 bases are a match to TRBD2. This CDR3 region has 17 residues. J gave up 4 bases and V 7 bases, and 13 bases lay outside the gene matches. Germline V gene lookup returns CDR1 MDHEN and CDR2 SYDVKM. The chain's CDR3 is CASTGSGRALHPDTQYF. DNA of the CDR3: TGTGCCAGCACTGGTAGCGGGAGGGCCCTCCATCCAGATACGCAGTATTTT. The whole variable domain, remainder taken from reference TRBV28 and TRBJ2-3, is DVKVTQSSRYLVKRTGEKVFLECVQDMDHENMFWYRQDPGLGLRLIYFSYDVKMKEKGDIPEGYSVSREKKERFSLILESASTNQTSMYLCASTGSGRALHPDTQYFGPGTRLTVL.

This rearrangement joins TRBV4-1 to TRBJ2-3; 12 positions match TRBD2. With 0 bases clipped from V and 2 bases from J, the junction kept 9 bases outside the gene matches. The germline CDR1 and CDR2 sequences are MGHRA and YSYEKL. The CDR3 totals 19 residues. CDR3 protein: CASSQDPSGRAWATDTQYF. The CDR3, as DNA: TGCGCCAGCAGCCAAGACCCTAGCGGGAGGGCCTGGGCCACAGATACGCAGTATTTT.

This chain connects TRBV28 to TRBJ2-7; 9 nucleotides align to TRBD2. Germline CDR1 reads MDHEN; CDR2 reads SYDVKM. The V gene end was trimmed by 4 bases and the J gene end by 0 bases; junction bases not matched to a gene: 10. This CDR3 comprises 17 residues. This CDR3 is CASSYRLADLYSYEQYF. CDR3 sequence (DNA): TGTGCCAGCAGTTACAGACTAGCGGATCTTTACTCCTACGAGCAGTACTTC.

This clone appeared a few times. The rearrangement joins TRBV5-1 to TRBJ2-1, with 9 nucleotides matching TRBD2. Germline CDR1 SGHRS, CDR2 YFSETQ. This CDR3 comprises 15 residues. V was pared by 0 bases and J by 5 bases, with 3 bases of the junction left unmatched. CDR3 in DNA: TGCGCCAGCAGCTTGGAGCTAGCGGGAAACAATGAGCAGTTCTTC. This translates into CASSLELAGNNEQFF. The complete variable domain, with remaining parts taken from reference TRBV5-1 and TRBJ2-1, reads KAGVTQTPRYLIKTRGQQVTLSCSPISGHRSVSWYQQTPGQGLQFLFEYFSETQRNKGNFPGRFSGRQFSNSRSEMNVSTLELGDSALYLCASSLELAGNNEQFFGPGTRLTVL.

This CDR3 reads CASSQAGTGVEQYF. CDR3 in DNA: TGCGCCAGCAGCCAAGCTGGGACGGGAGTTGAGCAGTACTTC. This chain connects TRBV4-1 to TRBJ2-7; a weak D match, TRBD2 (6 bases). In germline, CDR1 is MGHRA, CDR2 YSYEKL. CDR3 length: 14 amino acids. V lost 1 base and J 7 bases, leaving 14 bases between the germline ends.

The chain is built from TRBV28 and TRBJ1-5; 10 nucleotides match TRBD1. The CDR3 covers 20 residues. Losses at the gene ends were 2 bases for V and 0 bases for J; bases not matched to a gene: 13. Germline CDR1 MDHEN, CDR2 SYDVKM. CDR3 nucleotides: TGTGCCAGCAGTTTAATGGAGGCGGGACAGGGGATCTATAGCAATCAGCCCCAGCATTTT. Amino acid sequence: CASSLMEAGQGIYSNQPQHF.

The V and J genes are TRBV7-2 and TRBJ2-7; possibly TRBD2 for D (6 bases). The germline gives CDR1 SGHTA, CDR2 FQGNSA. Trimming left V 5 bases short and J 3 bases short, with 11 bases between. This CDR3 comprises 13 residues. The CDR3 loop reads CASSPGTYYEQYF. Here the CDR3 DNA reads TGTGCCAGCAGCCCCGGGACTTACTACGAGCAGTACTTC.

V is TRBV27 and J is TRBJ2-1, with TRBD2 matching 7 bases. This CDR3 region has 15 residues. CDR1 is MNHEY and CDR2 is SMNVEV in the germline V gene (reference sequence). Germline trimming cut 8 bases from V and 2 bases from J; bases unmatched to any gene: 9. CDR3 residues: CASGEGGSPYNEQFF. CDR3 sequence (DNA): TGTGCCAGCGGGGAGGGCGGGAGCCCCTACAATGAGCAGTTCTTC.

The chain uses TRBV6-6 and TRBJ1-1; 7 nucleotides align to TRBD1. Germline V CDR1 and CDR2: MNHNY, SVGAGI (reference sequence). With V trimmed by 10 bases and J by 3 bases, 8 bases remained unmatched. CDR3 length equals 13 residues. This CDR3 is CATIGTVYTEAFF. Written as DNA, the CDR3 is TGTGCCACAATCGGGACAGTTTACACTGAAGCTTTCTTT.

The rearrangement uses TRBV11-3 and TRBJ1-2; the D gene is possibly TRBD1 (5 bases). The CDR3 runs 13 residues. Per germline, CDR1 SGHNT and CDR2 YENEEA. V shed 3 bases and J shed 4 bases, with 9 bases lying between them. CDR3 DNA: TGTGCCAGCAGCTTCAAGGGGCCCTATGGCTACACCTTC. Translation gives CASSFKGPYGYTF.